One and the same sample provided the 28 T cell receptor beta chains below, sequenced in a study of blood T cell repertoires in COVID-19. Produced via immunoSEQ multiplex PCR; TCRdb's table is partial and in-frame only. The sample records about 270,000 clones, 80% to 90% being singletons. Sample: PBMCs or T cells enriched from blood (not recorded which). The receptors were sampled from a woman between 18 and 29 years old who had recovered from COVID-19.

This clone occurred once. The chain recombines TRBV6-5 with TRBJ1-5, with no clear D. The CDR3 is 14 residues long. In germline, CDR1 is MNHEY, CDR2 SVGAGI. V dropped 5 bases and J dropped 3 bases, with 11 bases sitting between them. In DNA form, the CDR3 reads TGTGCCAGCAGTACCCAGGCTACCAATCAGCCCCAGCATTTT. Protein: CASSTQATNQPQHF.

This clone has a handful of counts. The gene calls are TRBV19 and TRBJ1-5, with 9 bases that match TRBD1. The CDR3 totals 15 residues. J lost 3 bases, V lost 2 bases, and 2 bases had no gene match. The germline CDR1 and CDR2 sequences are LNHDA and SQIVND (reference sequence). The CDR3 loop reads CASSIWTGVNQPQHF. CDR3 bases: TGTGCCAGTAGTATATGGACAGGGGTCAATCAGCCCCAGCATTTT.

This rearrangement joins TRBV7-2 to TRBJ2-2; 12 nucleotides match TRBD2. The V gene end was trimmed by 0 bases and the J gene end by 0 bases; junction bases not matched to a gene: 2. Germline values: CDR1 SGHTA, CDR2 FQGNSA. The CDR3 runs to 18 residues. CDR3 in amino acids: CASSLAWTSGANTGELFF. The CDR3 bases are TGTGCCAGCAGCTTAGCGTGGACTAGCGGGGCGAACACCGGGGAGCTGTTTTTT.

This clone was seen only once. V and J are TRBV24-1 and TRBJ2-3; maybe TRBD2 (6 bases). The CDR3 contains 15 residues. V was clipped by 3 bases and J by 1 base, with 10 bases between them. The germline V gene has CDR1 KGHDR and CDR2 SFDVKD. The CDR3 loop reads CATSDPPGGTDTQYF. CDR3 nucleotide sequence: TGTGCCACCAGTGATCCACCGGGGGGCACAGATACGCAGTATTTT.

This sequence joins TRBV29-1 and TRBJ1-2; D unclear. Trimming took 5 bases from V and 4 from J, leaving 14 bases between them. CDR1 SQVTM and CDR2 ANQGSEA come from the germline V gene. The CDR3 runs to 13 residues. CDR3 bases: TGCAGCGTTTCGACGGAGGATGGCTATGGCTACACCTTC. Amino acid sequence: CSVSTEDGYGYTF.

The V call is TRBV30, the J call TRBJ1-5; tentative D call: TRBD1 (5 bases). Germline loops: CDR1 GTSNPN, CDR2 SVGIG (reference sequence). The CDR3 has 14 residues. V lost 1 base to trimming and J lost 4 bases, with 11 bases between them. The CDR3 DNA sequence: TGTGCCTGGAGTGAGGCAGGGATAAATCAGCCCCAGCATTTT. Amino acids: CAWSEAGINQPQHF.

The V gene is TRBV29-1, the J gene TRBJ2-5, with 11 bases identical to TRBD1. Germline CDR1 is SQVTM and CDR2 is ANQGSEA. J gave up 4 bases and V 5 bases, and 6 bases lay outside the gene matches. The CDR3 is 14 residues long. The CDR3 nucleotides are TGCAGCGTTCGGGACAGGGGGTCAGGAGAGACCCAGTACTTC. Its translation is CSVRDRGSGETQYF.

The J gene is TRBJ1-2, the V gene TRBV27; TRBD1 might be the D (5 bases). The length of the CDR3 is 13 residues. Germline assignment: CDR1 MNHEY and CDR2 SMNVEV (reference sequence). Trimming took off 5 bases at V and 7 bases at J, with 14 bases between the two ends. The CDR3 reads CASSVERGGGYTF. The CDR3 DNA reads TGTGCCAGCAGTGTAGAGAGGGGAGGTGGCTACACCTTC.

Notes on this clone: Other DNA sequences from this sample encode an identical CDR3 as well. The chain uses TRBV5-1 and TRBJ2-7; 11 nucleotides align to TRBD2. This CDR3 region has 15 residues. Germline-derived CDR1 and CDR2 are SGHRS and YFSETQ. The V gene end was trimmed by 0 bases and the J gene end by 4 bases; junction bases not matched to a gene: 3. CDR3 loop: CASSLGLAGIYEQYF. CDR3 coding DNA: TGCGCCAGCAGCTTGGGACTAGCGGGGATATACGAGCAGTACTTC.

The V call is TRBV19, the J call TRBJ1-1; D possibly corresponds to TRBD1 (5 bases). The ends were cut back, 5 bases at V and 3 bases at J, with 16 bases in the middle. Germline CDR1 and CDR2: LNHDA and SQIVND (reference sequence). The CDR3 spans 15 residues. The CDR3 loop reads CASSAGRVRDTEAFF. Written as DNA, the CDR3 is TGTGCCAGTAGTGCTGGCAGGGTAAGGGACACTGAAGCTTTCTTT.

The rearrangement links TRBV3-1 (or the pseudogene TRBV3-2) to TRBJ1-1, with TRBD1 as a possible D gene (5 bases). Trimming took off 0 bases at V and 4 bases at J, with 12 bases between the two ends. The CDR3 contains 15 residues. Germline CDR1 LGHDT, CDR2 YNNKEL (reference sequence). The CDR3 protein is CASSQEGPGVTEAFF. CDR3 DNA: TGTGCCAGCAGCCAAGAGGGGCCGGGTGTCACTGAAGCTTTCTTT.

The CDR3 sequence: CASSLRQRDYGYTF. The CDR3 nucleotides read TGTGCCAGCAGCTTGAGGCAGCGGGACTATGGCTACACCTTC. The V call is TRBV5-6, the J call TRBJ1-2; no clear D. Deletions cut 1 base from V and 3 bases from J, with 10 bases between. The CDR3 has 14 amino acids. Looked up from germline, CDR1 is SGHDT and CDR2 is YYEEEE.

This chain links TRBV28 with TRBJ1-1; D is uncertain. The CDR3 is 15 residues long. Trimming left V 3 bases short and J 0 bases short, with 11 bases between. In germline, CDR1 is MDHEN, CDR2 SYDVKM. CDR3 nucleotides: TGTGCCAGCAGTTTGTTACAGAACTTGAACACTGAAGCTTTCTTT. Protein: CASSLLQNLNTEAFF. The variable domain in full, with the rest retrieved from reference TRBV28 and TRBJ1-1, is DVKVTQSSRYLVKRTGEKVFLECVQDMDHENMFWYRQDPGLGLRLIYFSYDVKMKEKGDIPEGYSVSREKKERFSLILESASTNQTSMYLCASSLLQNLNTEAFFGQGTRLTVV.

V is TRBV4-1 and J is TRBJ1-1, with TRBD1 matching over 8 bases. The V and J ends lost 4 bases and 11 bases, in that order; junction bases with no gene match: 6. CDR1 is MGHRA and CDR2 is YSYEKL in the germline V gene. This CDR3 comprises 12 residues. The CDR3 nucleotides are TGCGCCAGCAGCCGTAAGACAGGGGACGCTTTCTTT. Translation: CASSRKTGDAFF.

This clone was found once. The rearrangement joins TRBV2 to TRBJ2-5; 7 bases line up with TRBD1. Germline V gives CDR1 SNHLY, CDR2 FYNNEI. V dropped 6 bases and J dropped 4; count of bases not matched to a gene: 2. The CDR3 consists of 12 residues. CDR3 sequence: CASRDRVETQYF. The CDR3 region has the DNA TGTGCCAGCAGAGACAGGGTAGAGACCCAGTACTTC.

The rearrangement links TRBV18 to TRBJ1-1, with a tentative D call TRBD1 (5 bases). The CDR3 has 13 amino acids. Trimming took 6 bases from V and 6 from J, leaving 14 bases between them. Germline values: CDR1 KGHSH, CDR2 LQKENI. CDR3 coding DNA: TGTGCCAGCTCTCGAGCTGACAGTCCTGAAGCTTTCTTT. Encoded protein: CASSRADSPEAFF.

This chain connects TRBV2 to TRBJ1-1; D might be TRBD1 (6 bases). Trimming cost V 0 bases and J 4 bases, with 9 bases left between them. Per the germline V gene, CDR1 is SNHLY and CDR2 is FYNNEI. This CDR3 has 14 residues. The CDR3 sequence is CASSEATGFTEAFF. CDR3 nucleotide sequence: TGTGCCAGCAGTGAAGCGACAGGATTCACTGAAGCTTTCTTT.

The chain couples TRBV20-1 to TRBJ1-1; D is undetermined. The ends were cut back, 3 bases at V and 4 bases at J, with 9 bases in the middle. CDR1 is DFQATT and CDR2 is SNEGSKA in the germline V gene (reference sequence). CDR3 size: 12 residues. This CDR3 reads CSASAVVTEAFF. The CDR3 DNA sequence: TGCAGTGCTAGTGCGGTGGTCACTGAAGCTTTCTTT.

The gene calls are TRBV5-1 and TRBJ2-2; D remains ambiguous. There are 13 residues in the CDR3. V lost 0 bases and J 8 bases, leaving 8 bases between the germline ends. The germline gives CDR1 SGHRS, CDR2 YFSETQ. This chain's CDR3 is CASSLGALGELFF. The CDR3 DNA reads TGCGCCAGCAGCTTGGGGGCTTTAGGGGAGCTGTTTTTT.

The rearrangement joins TRBV27 to TRBJ1-1; TRBD1 is a possible D gene (6 bases). Trimming took off 3 bases at V and 3 bases at J, with 29 bases between the two ends. The CDR3 consists of 20 residues. Looked up from germline, CDR1 is MNHEY and CDR2 is SMNVEV (reference sequence). CDR3 residues: CASSLIPPTGKSQIDTEAFF. CDR3 DNA: TGTGCCAGCAGTTTGATTCCCCCCACAGGGAAATCCCAAATCGACACTGAAGCTTTCTTT.

The chain has TRBV5-1 and TRBJ2-7; D possibly corresponds to TRBD2 (5 bases). This CDR3 is 14 amino acids long. With 4 bases removed from V and 1 base from J, the gap between germline ends came to 12 bases. Germline V gives CDR1 SGHRS, CDR2 YFSETQ. CDR3 amino acids: CASSPSYESYEQYF. Here the CDR3 DNA reads TGCGCCAGCAGCCCTAGCTACGAATCCTACGAGCAGTACTTC.

V and J are TRBV29-1 and TRBJ2-5, with D hard to call. This CDR3 is built from 12 residues. V lost 4 bases and J 1 base, leaving 7 bases between the germline ends. In germline, CDR1 is SQVTM, CDR2 ANQGSEA. In DNA, the CDR3 is TGCAGCGTTGGGGCAATCCAAGAGACCCAGTACTTC. This codes for CSVGAIQETQYF.

V usage is TRBV27 and J usage is TRBJ2-2; D unclear. The CDR3 extends over 18 amino acids. Germline CDR1 MNHEY, CDR2 SMNVEV (reference sequence). The V end was cut by 2 bases, the J end by 0 bases, with 16 bases between. The chain's CDR3 is CASSLGLEIVANTGELFF. The CDR3 nucleotides read TGTGCCAGCAGTTTAGGGCTCGAGATAGTAGCGAACACCGGGGAGCTGTTTTTT.

The J gene is TRBJ2-5, the V gene TRBV6-5; D might be TRBD1 (6 bases). Between the trimmed V and J ends, which lost 6 bases and 8 bases, there was a span of 13 bases. Germline lookup yields CDR1 MNHEY and CDR2 SVGAGI. The CDR3 is 12 amino acids. As DNA, the CDR3 is TGTGCCAGCAGGAGGGACACCCGAACCCAGTACTTC. This sequence encodes CASRRDTRTQYF.

V and J are TRBV6-5 and TRBJ1-5; tentative D call: TRBD1 (6 bases). CDR1 and CDR2 (germline): MNHEY, SVGAGI. V dropped 4 bases and J dropped 8 bases, with 15 bases sitting between them. The CDR3 is made up of 14 amino acids. The CDR3 nucleotides read TGTGCCAGCAGTTCCGAAGCTAGACAGGAGCCCCAGCATTTT. Protein sequence: CASSSEARQEPQHF.

This clone occurred once. The V gene is TRBV5-1, the J gene TRBJ1-2, with TRBD1 matching over 8 bases. The CDR3 sequence is 20 residues long. V was pared by 2 bases and J by 3 bases, with 21 bases of the junction left unmatched. Germline V gene data show CDR1 as SGHRS and CDR2 as YFSETQ. CDR3 in amino acids: CASSFPSRLTGATSDYGYTF. In DNA, the CDR3 is TGCGCCAGCAGCTTCCCGTCCCGGTTGACAGGGGCTACGTCGGACTATGGCTACACCTTC.

The chain carries TRBV5-7 and TRBJ2-7; D gene ambiguous. TRBV5-7 qualifies as an ORF whose function is uncertain. There are 14 residues in the CDR3. V lost 4 bases to trimming and J lost 3 bases, with 14 bases between them. CDR3 region: CASSHNLRFYEQYF. CDR3 DNA: TGTGCCAGCAGCCACAATCTCCGTTTCTACGAGCAGTACTTC.

This chain uses TRBV19 with TRBJ1-5; no reliable D call. CDR1 and CDR2 (germline): LNHDA, SQIVND (reference sequence). V dropped 7 bases and J dropped 4 bases, with 11 bases sitting between them. The CDR3 runs to 13 residues. CDR3 bases: TGTGCCAGTAAAAATACGGGGAATCAGCCCCAGCATTTT. It yields the protein CASKNTGNQPQHF.